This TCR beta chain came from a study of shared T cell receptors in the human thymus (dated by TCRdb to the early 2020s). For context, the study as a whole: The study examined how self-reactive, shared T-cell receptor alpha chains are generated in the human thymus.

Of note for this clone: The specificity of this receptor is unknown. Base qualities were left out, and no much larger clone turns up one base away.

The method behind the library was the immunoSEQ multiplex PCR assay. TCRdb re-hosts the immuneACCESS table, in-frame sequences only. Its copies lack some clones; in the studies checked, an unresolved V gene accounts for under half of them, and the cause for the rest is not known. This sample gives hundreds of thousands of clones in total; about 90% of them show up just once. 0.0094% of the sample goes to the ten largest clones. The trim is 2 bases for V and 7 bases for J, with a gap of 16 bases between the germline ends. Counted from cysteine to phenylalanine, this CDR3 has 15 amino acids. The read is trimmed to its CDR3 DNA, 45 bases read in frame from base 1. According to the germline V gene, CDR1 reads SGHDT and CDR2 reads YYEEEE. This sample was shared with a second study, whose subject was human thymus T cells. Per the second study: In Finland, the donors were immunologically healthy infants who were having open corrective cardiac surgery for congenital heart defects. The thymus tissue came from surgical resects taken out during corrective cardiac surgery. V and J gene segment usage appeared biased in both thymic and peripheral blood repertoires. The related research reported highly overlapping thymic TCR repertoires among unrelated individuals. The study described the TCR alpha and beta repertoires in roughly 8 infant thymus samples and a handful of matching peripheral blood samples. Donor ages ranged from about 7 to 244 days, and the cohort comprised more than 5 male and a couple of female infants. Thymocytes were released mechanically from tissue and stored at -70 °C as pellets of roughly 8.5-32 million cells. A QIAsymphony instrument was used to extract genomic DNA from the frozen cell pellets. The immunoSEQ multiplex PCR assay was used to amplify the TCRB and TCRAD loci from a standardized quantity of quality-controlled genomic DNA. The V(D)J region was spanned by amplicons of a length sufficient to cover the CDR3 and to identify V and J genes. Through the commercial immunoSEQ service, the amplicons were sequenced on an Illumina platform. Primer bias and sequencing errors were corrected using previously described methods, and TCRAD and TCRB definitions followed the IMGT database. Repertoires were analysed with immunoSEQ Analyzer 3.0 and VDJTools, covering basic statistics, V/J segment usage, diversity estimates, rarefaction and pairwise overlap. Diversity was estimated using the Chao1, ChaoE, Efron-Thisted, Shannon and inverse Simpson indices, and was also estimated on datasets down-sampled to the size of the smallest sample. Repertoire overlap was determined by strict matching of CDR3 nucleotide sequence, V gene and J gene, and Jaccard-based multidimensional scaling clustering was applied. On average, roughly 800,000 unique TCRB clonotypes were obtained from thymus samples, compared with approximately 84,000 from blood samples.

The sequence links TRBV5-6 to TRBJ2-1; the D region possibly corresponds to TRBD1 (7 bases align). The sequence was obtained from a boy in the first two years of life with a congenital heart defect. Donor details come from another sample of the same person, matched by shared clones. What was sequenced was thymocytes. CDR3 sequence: CASSLGTASENEQFF. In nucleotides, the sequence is TGTGCCAGCAGCTTAGGGACAGCTAGCGAGAATGAGCAGTTCTTC.